This TCR beta chain was identified during a study of shared clonotypes between healthy human individuals. Sequencing was performed with immunoSEQ multiplex PCR; in TCRdb, only in-frame clones are kept and a portion is missing. The data contain fewer than 850,000 clones, around 90% of them singletons. CDR3 length: 13 residues. Trimming removed 5 bases at V and 2 bases at J, with 10 bases between. Germline V lookup: CDR1 SEHNR, CDR2 FQNEAQ (reference sequence). Sequenced: memory CD8+ T cells from PBMCs. Noted subset: CD45RO+ cells pooled with CCR7-negative TemRA cells. The TCR was taken from a man between 18 and 35 years old in good health. Some clones in this sample may be carry-over from other donors' samples. This rearrangement joins TRBV7-9 to TRBJ2-7; D is undetermined. CDR3 protein: CASSPTATYEQYF. The CDR3 region has the DNA TGTGCCAGCAGCCCAACTGCAACCTACGAGCAGTACTTC.